The 13 T cell receptor beta chains in this list originate from one sample, sequenced in a study of response to subunit inactivated influenza vaccine. TCRdb processed the RT-PCR reads anew with MiXCR; each CDR3 protein has one entry. This table holds about 780,000 distinct CDR3 sequences, around 20% found once. The sample consisted of PBMCs from blood, taken 4 to 6 days after vaccination. The receptors were sampled from a man aged 45 to 65 who received an inactivated influenza vaccine.

The rearrangement links TRBV27 to TRBJ2-3, with TRBD1 matching 8 bases. CDR1 and CDR2 from the germline V gene are MNHEY and SMNVEV (reference sequence). The CDR3 extends over 13 amino acids. The J segment lost 4 bases and the V segment lost 8 bases, leaving 5 bases of the junction unmatched. The CDR3 sequence is CASADRGPDTQYF. The CDR3, as DNA: TGTGCCAGCGCTGACAGGGGTCCAGATACGCAGTATTTT.

The chain links TRBV10-3 to TRBJ2-1, with 10 bases matching TRBD1. Trimming at V came to 4 bases and at J to 0 bases, leaving 3 bases not matched to a gene. The CDR3 spans 16 residues. In germline, CDR1 is ENHRY, CDR2 SYGVKD. CDR3 region: CAISGRDRGSYNEQFF. The CDR3 bases are TGTGCCATCAGTGGCCGGGACAGGGGCTCCTACAATGAGCAGTTCTTC.

The chain joins TRBV6-2 or TRBV6-3 to TRBJ2-2, with a tentative D call TRBD2 (5 bases). In germline, CDR1 is MNHEY, CDR2 SVGEGT. Trimming pared 0 bases from V and 6 bases from J, leaving 5 bases between. The CDR3 runs 13 residues. The CDR3 spells CASSYSLAGELFF. In DNA form, the CDR3 reads TGTGCCAGCAGTTACTCACTAGCCGGGGAGCTGTTTTTT.

The rearrangement links TRBV7-2 to TRBJ2-7; maybe TRBD2 (5 bases). The CDR3 covers 15 residues. Germline CDR1 is SGHTA and CDR2 is FQGNSA. Trimming left V 1 base short and J 2 bases short, with 12 bases between. Written as DNA, the CDR3 is TGTGCCAGCAGCTTAGATTTCGGGGTCCCCTACGAGCAGTACTTC. This encodes CASSLDFGVPYEQYF. The entire variable domain, with the rest obtained from reference TRBV7-2 and TRBJ2-7, is as follows: GAGVSQSPSNKVTEKGKDVELRCDPISGHTALYWYRQSLGQGLEFLIYFQGNSAPDKSGLPSDRFSAERTGGSVSTLTIQRTQQEDSAVYLCASSLDFGVPYEQYFGPGTRLTVT.

This clonotype appeared a few times. This chain joins TRBV9 and TRBJ1-1; D gene uncertain. This CDR3 has 14 amino acids. Germline V gene sequence: CDR1 SGDLS, CDR2 YYNGEE. Trimming pared 3 bases from V and 5 bases from J, leaving 14 bases between. CDR3 DNA sequence: TGTGCCAGCAGCGCCCGGACCGGGGAGACTGAAGCTTTCTTT. This translates into CASSARTGETEAFF.

This clonotype has only a few counts. The chain recombines TRBV7-3 with TRBJ2-1; 7 bases are shared with TRBD1. The germline CDR1 and CDR2 sequences are SGHTA and FQGTGA. The CDR3 has 16 residues. The V gene end was trimmed by 5 bases and the J gene end by 0 bases; junction bases not matched to a gene: 7. The CDR3 sequence is CASSPGGPGSYNEQFF. The CDR3 bases are TGTGCCAGCAGCCCAGGGGGTCCCGGCTCCTACAATGAGCAGTTCTTC.

The genes are TRBV6-2 or TRBV6-3 and TRBJ2-5; a weak D match, TRBD1 (5 bases). Trimming shortened V by 4 bases and J by 2 bases, and 14 bases separated the two germline ends. Germline V gives CDR1 MNHEY, CDR2 SVGEGT. This CDR3 spans 15 amino acids. CDR3 in amino acids: CASSSAKGRQETQYF. The DNA for the CDR3 is TGTGCCAGCAGTTCGGCGAAGGGGCGACAAGAGACCCAGTACTTC.

The chain uses TRBV3-1 and TRBJ2-1, with D tentatively TRBD1 or TRBD2 (5 bases each). The V end lost 3 bases, the J end lost 10 bases, and 16 bases lay between the germline ends. Germline lookup yields CDR1 LGHDT and CDR2 YNNKEL (reference sequence). The CDR3 extends over 14 amino acids. The CDR3 DNA is TGTGCCAGCAGCCAGGCCGGGACCCCACAAGAGCAGTTCTTC. Residues: CASSQAGTPQEQFF.

The V call is TRBV7-2, the J call TRBJ2-5, with D perhaps matching TRBD2 (5 bases). This CDR3 is 15 amino acids long. The germline CDR1 and CDR2 sequences are SGHTA and FQGNSA. The V and J ends lost 5 bases and 4 bases respectively, with 17 bases between them. CDR3 amino acids: CASSLLGGGGETQYF. CDR3 nucleotide sequence: TGTGCCAGCAGCCTTCTCGGAGGAGGAGGAGAGACCCAGTACTTC.

The J gene is TRBJ1-1, the V gene TRBV12-3 or TRBV12-4; D remains ambiguous. The CDR3 length is 15 residues. V was trimmed by 1 base and J by 4 bases, leaving 13 bases between them. The CDR3 region is CASSLEQAWVTEAFF. The DNA of the CDR3 is TGTGCCAGCAGTTTAGAGCAGGCTTGGGTCACTGAAGCTTTCTTT.

The chain uses TRBV7-8 and TRBJ2-7, with TRBD1 matching 7 bases. The V gene's germline CDR1 is SGHVS and CDR2 FQNEAQ. This CDR3 has 15 residues. The J segment lost 3 bases and the V segment lost 3 bases, leaving 8 bases of the junction unmatched. The CDR3 region is CASSFTRDRDYEQYF. In nucleotides, the CDR3 is TGTGCCAGCAGCTTCACCCGGGACAGAGACTACGAGCAGTACTTC. Full variable domain (outside the CDR3, taken from reference TRBV7-8 and TRBJ2-7): GAGVSQSPRYKVAKRGQDVALRCDPISGHVSLFWYQQALGQGPEFLTYFQNEAQLDKSGLPSDRFFAERPEGSVSTLKIQRTQQEDSAVYLCASSFTRDRDYEQYFGPGTRLTVT.

The J gene is TRBJ2-4, the V gene TRBV20-1; tentatively, D is TRBD2 (5 bases). Looked up from germline, CDR1 is DFQATT and CDR2 is SNEGSKA (reference sequence). CDR3 length: 13 amino acids. V lost 3 bases and J lost 8, with 14 bases in between. CDR3 residues: CSASGGLTDIQYF. The CDR3, as DNA: TGCAGTGCTAGTGGTGGACTTACGGACATTCAGTACTTC.

The rearrangement links TRBV4-1 to TRBJ2-1; 11 nucleotides line up with TRBD1. Germline V lookup: CDR1 MGHRA, CDR2 YSYEKL. V dropped 0 bases and J dropped 7; count of bases not matched to a gene: 8. The CDR3 extends over 17 amino acids. The CDR3 DNA is TGCGCCAGCAGCCAAGATCCGAGGACAGGGGGCCGGAATGAGCAGTTCTTC. It is translated as CASSQDPRTGGRNEQFF.